The rows below give T cell receptor beta chains drawn from one sample of a study of blood T cell repertoires in COVID-19. The table came from immunoSEQ multiplex PCR; TCRdb's copy has only in-frame clones and leaves some out. Seen here are about 160,000 clones, 65% to 85% observed once, and the top ten hold about 6%. The sequenced sample consisted of PBMCs or T cells enriched from blood (not recorded which). These receptors were taken from a woman between 40 and 50 years old with acute COVID-19. The CDR3 runs from the conserved cysteine through the conserved F or W. Expanded clones get a size class; other rows say once, few or many, or leave the size out.

clone_size: many; cdr3_length: 14; v_call: TRBV7-6; j_call: TRBJ2-7; cdr3_aa: CASSPGDRAYEQYF
clone_size: NA; cdr3_length: 16; v_call: TRBV4-1; j_call: TRBJ2-1; cdr3_aa: CASSQVFTSGSNEQFF
clone_size: NA; cdr3_length: 13; v_call: TRBV14; j_call: TRBJ1-3; cdr3_aa: CASTSSRGIPIYF
clone_size: NA; cdr3_length: 14; v_call: TRBV9; j_call: TRBJ1-2; cdr3_aa: CASSVDSSNYGYTF
clone_size: NA; cdr3_length: 14; v_call: TRBV7-2; j_call: TRBJ2-7; cdr3_aa: CASSTRTGSYEQYF
clone_size: NA; cdr3_length: 13; v_call: TRBV7-9; j_call: TRBJ2-1; cdr3_aa: CASSLSGNNEQFF
clone_size: NA; cdr3_length: 15; v_call: TRBV27; j_call: TRBJ1-2; cdr3_aa: CATNHLGRGRYGYTF
clone_size: NA; cdr3_length: 16; v_call: TRBV5-4; j_call: TRBJ2-6; cdr3_aa: CASSGRQGSGANVLTF
clone_size: NA; cdr3_length: 13; v_call: TRBV7-3; j_call: TRBJ2-3; cdr3_aa: CASSPGVRDTQYF
clone_size: NA; cdr3_length: 13; v_call: TRBV19; j_call: TRBJ1-1; cdr3_aa: CASSTGWRTEAFF
clone_size: NA; cdr3_length: 16; v_call: TRBV13; j_call: TRBJ2-7; cdr3_aa: CASSLGLLASSYEQYF
clone_size: NA; cdr3_length: 14; v_call: TRBV11-2; j_call: TRBJ2-7; cdr3_aa: CASSLELPSYEQYF
clone_size: few; cdr3_length: 14; v_call: TRBV9; j_call: TRBJ1-2; cdr3_aa: CASSVGSGHYGYTF
clone_size: few; cdr3_length: 15; v_call: TRBV9; j_call: TRBJ1-6; cdr3_aa: CASSAQTGTGSPLHF
clone_size: NA; cdr3_length: 15; v_call: TRBV15; j_call: TRBJ2-3; cdr3_aa: CATSRDQANTDTQYF
clone_size: few; cdr3_length: 13; v_call: TRBV28; j_call: TRBJ1-1; cdr3_aa: CASSSPRGTEAFF
clone_size: NA; cdr3_length: 15; v_call: TRBV9; j_call: TRBJ2-1; cdr3_aa: CASSVVGTGGSEQFF
clone_size: NA; cdr3_length: 13; v_call: TRBV7-9; j_call: TRBJ2-7; cdr3_aa: CASSPVGAAEQYF
clone_size: NA; cdr3_length: 14; v_call: TRBV10-3; j_call: TRBJ1-1; cdr3_aa: CAISALQGNTEAFF
clone_size: NA; cdr3_length: 16; v_call: TRBV5-1; j_call: TRBJ1-3; cdr3_aa: CASSPGQPPPGNTIYF
clone_size: NA; cdr3_length: 15; v_call: TRBV5-1; j_call: TRBJ1-2; cdr3_aa: CASSLGQLSGYGYTF
clone_size: few; cdr3_length: 16; v_call: TRBV19; j_call: TRBJ1-6; cdr3_aa: CASSNQGSSYNSPLHF
clone_size: NA; cdr3_length: 13; v_call: TRBV14; j_call: TRBJ2-5; cdr3_aa: CASSQDIYQAVYF
clone_size: NA; cdr3_length: 16; v_call: TRBV5-1; j_call: TRBJ2-5; cdr3_aa: CASSLGASSGFETQYF
clone_size: NA; cdr3_length: 15; v_call: TRBV3-1/TRBV3-2; j_call: TRBJ2-5; cdr3_aa: CASSQDHGTSETQYF
clone_size: NA; cdr3_length: 16; v_call: TRBV7-9; j_call: TRBJ2-1; cdr3_aa: CASSPTGYRSYNEQFF
clone_size: few; cdr3_length: 13; v_call: TRBV5-4; j_call: TRBJ1-2; cdr3_aa: CASSPQLTYGYTF
clone_size: NA; cdr3_length: 16; v_call: TRBV7-6; j_call: TRBJ2-1; cdr3_aa: CASSLGTSGGYNEQFF